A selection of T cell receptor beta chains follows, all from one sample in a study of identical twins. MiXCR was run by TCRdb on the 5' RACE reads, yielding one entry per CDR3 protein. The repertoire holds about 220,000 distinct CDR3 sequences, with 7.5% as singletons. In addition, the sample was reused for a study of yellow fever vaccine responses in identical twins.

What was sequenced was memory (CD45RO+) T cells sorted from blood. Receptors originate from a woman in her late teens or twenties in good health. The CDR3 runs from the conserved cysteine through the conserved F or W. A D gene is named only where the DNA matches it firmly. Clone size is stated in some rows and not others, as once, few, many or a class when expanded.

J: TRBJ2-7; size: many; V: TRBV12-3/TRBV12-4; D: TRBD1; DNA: TGTGCCAGCAGTAAGGACAGGTTCTCCTACGAGCAGTACTTC; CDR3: CASSKDRFSYEQYF
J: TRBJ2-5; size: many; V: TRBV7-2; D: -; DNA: TGTGCCAGCAGCTTAGCAGTAGGGGAGACCCAGTACTTC; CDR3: CASSLAVGETQYF
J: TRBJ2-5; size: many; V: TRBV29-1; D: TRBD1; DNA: TGCAGCGCGACAATACAGGGGTTTGGGGAGACCCAGTACTTC; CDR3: CSATIQGFGETQYF
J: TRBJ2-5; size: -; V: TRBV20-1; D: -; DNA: TGCAGTGTCGCGGCCCGCGTGGGAGAGACCCAGTACTTC; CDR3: CSVAARVGETQYF
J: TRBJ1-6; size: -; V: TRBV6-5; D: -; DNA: TGTGCCAGCAGTTACTCGAACCAGCATCATAATTCACCCCTCCACTTT; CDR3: CASSYSNQHHNSPLHF
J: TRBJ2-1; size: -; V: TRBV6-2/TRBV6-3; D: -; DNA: TGTGCCAGCAGCTACCTCGTTAATAACAATGAGCAGTTCTTC; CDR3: CASSYLVNNNEQFF
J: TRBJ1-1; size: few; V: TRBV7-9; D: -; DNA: TGTGCCAGCAGCTTCTTCCAGGGCGAAGCTTTCTTT; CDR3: CASSFFQGEAFF
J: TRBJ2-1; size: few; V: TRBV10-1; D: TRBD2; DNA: TGCGCCAGCAGCGCTAAAGGAGCGGGAGGGGCCTACAATGAGCAGTTCTTC; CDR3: CASSAKGAGGAYNEQFF
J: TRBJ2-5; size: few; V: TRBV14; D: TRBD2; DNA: TGTGCCAGCAGCCTATCGACCGGGACTAGCCAAGAGACCCAGTACTTC; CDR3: CASSLSTGTSQETQYF
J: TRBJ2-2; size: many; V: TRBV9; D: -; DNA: TGTGCCAGCAGCGTAGTAGGGGCCCGCGGGGAGCTGTTTTTT; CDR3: CASSVVGARGELFF
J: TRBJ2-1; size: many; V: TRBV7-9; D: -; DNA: TGTGCCAGCAGCTTAGCTTATCGGCCGGGGCGGGACAATGAGCAGTTCTTC; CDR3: CASSLAYRPGRDNEQFF
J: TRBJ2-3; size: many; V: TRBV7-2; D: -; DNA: TGTGCCAGCAGCTTCCCGGCAACCAGCACAGATACGCAGTATTTT; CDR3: CASSFPATSTDTQYF
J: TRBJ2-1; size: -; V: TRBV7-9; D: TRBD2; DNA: TGTGCCAGCAGCCCACCGGGACTAGCGGGGGTCAATGACCAGTTCTTC; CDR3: CASSPPGLAGVNDQFF
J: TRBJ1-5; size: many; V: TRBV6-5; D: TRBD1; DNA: TGTGCCAGCAGTTATGCGCCCGGGACAGGGGAACAGCCCCAGCATTTT; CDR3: CASSYAPGTGEQPQHF
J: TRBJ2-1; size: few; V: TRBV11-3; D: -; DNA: TGTGCCAGCAGCTTAGCGGAGGGACACAATGAGCAGTTCTTC; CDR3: CASSLAEGHNEQFF
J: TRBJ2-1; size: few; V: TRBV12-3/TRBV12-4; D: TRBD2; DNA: TGTGCCAGCAGCCGACTTAGCGGGGCCTACAATGAGCAGTTCTTC; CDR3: CASSRLSGAYNEQFF
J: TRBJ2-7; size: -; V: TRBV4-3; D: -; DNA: TGCGCCAGCAGCCAAGTCTTCCCCACAAAGCTCTACGAGCAGTACTTC; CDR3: CASSQVFPTKLYEQYF
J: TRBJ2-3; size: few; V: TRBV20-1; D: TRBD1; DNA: TGCAGTGCTAGTGTACAGGGGGCAGATACGCAGTATTTT; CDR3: CSASVQGADTQYF
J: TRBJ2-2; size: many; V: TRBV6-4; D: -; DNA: TGTGCCAGCAGCGAGACGCCAACGGGAGACACCGGGGAGCTGTTTTTT; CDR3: CASSETPTGDTGELFF
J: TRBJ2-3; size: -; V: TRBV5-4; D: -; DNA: TGTGCCAGCAGCGTGATGGGGGACTTGAGCACAGATACGCAGTATTTT; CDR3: CASSVMGDLSTDTQYF
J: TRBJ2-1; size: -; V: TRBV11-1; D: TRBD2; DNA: TGTGCCAGCAGCTTACTACTCAAAGCGGGGACCCGAGGGAATGAGCAGTTCTTC; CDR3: CASSLLLKAGTRGNEQFF
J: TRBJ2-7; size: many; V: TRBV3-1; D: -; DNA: TGTGCCAGCAGCCAAGTTTTAAACGAGCAGTACTTC; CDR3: CASSQVLNEQYF
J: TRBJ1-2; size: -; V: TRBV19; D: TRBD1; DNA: TGTGCCAGTACCAAGACAGGGGGCCTGTTTGGCTACACCTTC; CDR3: CASTKTGGLFGYTF
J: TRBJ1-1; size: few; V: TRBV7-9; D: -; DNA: TGTGCCAGCAGCTTAGCGTTGGGCCTCTCGAACACTGAAGCTTTCTTT; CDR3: CASSLALGLSNTEAFF
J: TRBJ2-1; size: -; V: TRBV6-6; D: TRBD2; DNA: TGTGCCAGCATTTTAGCGGGCTACAATGAGCAGTTCTTC; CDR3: CASILAGYNEQFF
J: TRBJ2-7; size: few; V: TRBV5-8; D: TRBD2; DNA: TGTGCCAGCAGCTCGGGAGGGGATCAACCCGCCTACGAGCAGTACTTC; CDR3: CASSSGGDQPAYEQYF
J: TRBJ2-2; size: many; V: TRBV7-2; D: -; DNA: TGTGCCAGCAGCTTAACCGGAAGTAACTCGTACACCGGGGAGCTGTTTTTT; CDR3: CASSLTGSNSYTGELFF
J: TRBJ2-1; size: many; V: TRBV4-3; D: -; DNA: TGCGCCAGCAGCCAAGAAATCCGGGACGGATACTACAATGAGCAGTTCTTC; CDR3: CASSQEIRDGYYNEQFF
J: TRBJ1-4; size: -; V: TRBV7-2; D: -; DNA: TGTGCCAGCAGCTCGGATGGGAGGTTCGGTGAAAAACTGTTTTTT; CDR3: CASSSDGRFGEKLFF